This is a list of T cell receptor beta chains from one sample in a study of blood T cell repertoires in COVID-19. Using immunoSEQ multiplex PCR, the repertoire was profiled, and TCRdb retains in-frame clones only, with some absent. The repertoire holds a few hundred thousand clones, approximately 90% seen once, with 6.9% in the top ten. Sample: peripheral blood. Every receptor here comes from a woman under 40 who had recovered from COVID-19. Each CDR3 is given with its conserved first and last residue. A D gene is named only where the DNA matches it firmly. Clone size is not always given. Where it is, it says once, few, many or a class for expanded clones.

TRBV2	TRBJ2-5	.	.	CASSKEGVWGLQETQYF	TGTGCCAGCAGTAAAGAGGGGGTTTGGGGCCTCCAAGAGACCCAGTACTTC
TRBV29-1	TRBJ1-1	.	.	CSVVGGLNTEAFF	TGCAGCGTTGTGGGGGGACTGAACACTGAAGCTTTCTTT
TRBV24-1	TRBJ1-5	.	TRBD1	CATSDTGQGSNQPQHF	TGTGCCACCAGTGACACCGGACAGGGGTCCAATCAGCCCCAGCATTTT
TRBV6-4	TRBJ2-1	.	.	CASSDGAASYNEQFF	TGTGCCAGCAGTGACGGGGCGGCGTCCTACAATGAGCAGTTCTTC
TRBV5-6	TRBJ2-7	.	.	CASSPEVSYEQYF	TGTGCCAGCAGCCCGGAGGTCTCCTACGAGCAGTACTTC
TRBV10-3	TRBJ2-7	.	TRBD2	CAIRTSGGTHEQYF	TGTGCCATCAGGACTAGCGGGGGTACCCACGAGCAGTACTTC
TRBV11-3	TRBJ2-3	.	TRBD2	CASSPGTSGGYADTQYF	TGTGCCAGCAGCCCCGGGACTAGCGGGGGGTACGCAGATACGCAGTATTTT
TRBV7-8	TRBJ1-2	.	TRBD1	CASSSSTGAIYGYTF	TGTGCCAGCAGCTCATCGACAGGGGCGATATATGGCTACACCTTC
TRBV27	TRBJ2-5	.	TRBD2	CASSALAGIHQETQYF	TGTGCCAGCAGTGCCCTAGCGGGGATACACCAAGAGACCCAGTACTTC
TRBV10-3	TRBJ2-7	.	.	CASSQTTYEQYF	TGTGCCTCCAGTCAGACTACCTACGAGCAGTACTTC
TRBV28	TRBJ2-6	.	.	CASSLPAGGANVLTF	TGTGCCAGCAGTTTACCGGCAGGCGGGGCCAACGTCCTGACTTTC
TRBV4-1	TRBJ1-2	.	.	CASSPDSRNYGYTF	TGCGCCAGCAGCCCGGACAGTAGGAACTATGGCTACACCTTC
TRBV6-5	TRBJ2-7	.	TRBD2	CASRPSGANYEQYF	TGTGCCAGCAGACCTAGCGGAGCAAACTACGAGCAGTACTTC
TRBV2	TRBJ2-1	.	TRBD2	CASTHERGDNEQFF	TGTGCCAGCACTCACGAGCGGGGGGACAATGAGCAGTTCTTC
TRBV6-2/TRBV6-3	TRBJ1-5	.	.	CASSRQGGQPQHF	TGTGCCAGCAGTAGGCAGGGAGGACAGCCCCAGCATTTT
TRBV6-6	TRBJ1-2	.	.	CASRPQGNDYGYTF	TGTGCCAGCAGGCCGCAGGGTAACGACTATGGCTACACCTTC
TRBV10-3	TRBJ2-5	once	TRBD2	CAISELISGGRGETQYF	TGTGCCATCAGTGAGTTGATTAGCGGGGGAAGAGGGGAGACCCAGTACTTC
TRBV5-1	TRBJ2-1	.	.	CASSADLYNEQFF	TGCGCCAGCAGCGCAGACTTATACAATGAGCAGTTCTTC
TRBV2	TRBJ1-2	.	.	CASVRQGRSNYGYTF	TGTGCCAGCGTTCGGCAGGGTCGTAGTAACTATGGCTACACCTTC
TRBV4-2	TRBJ2-3	.	TRBD2	CASSQGRGSGGVDTQYF	TGTGCCAGCAGCCAAGGGCGGGGGAGCGGGGGTGTGGATACGCAGTATTTT
TRBV4-1	TRBJ2-2	.	.	CASSRQVPNTGELFF	TGCGCCAGCAGCCGGCAGGTTCCGAACACCGGGGAGCTGTTTTTT
TRBV5-1	TRBJ2-5	once	.	CASSLVGQLQETQYF	TGCGCCAGCAGCTTGGTAGGACAGTTGCAAGAGACCCAGTACTTC
TRBV19	TRBJ1-5	few	.	CASSIPPEQPQHF	TGTGCCAGTAGTATACCCCCTGAGCAGCCCCAGCATTTT
TRBV6-2/TRBV6-3	TRBJ1-5	.	.	CASSQTGYSWHF	TGTGCCAGCAGTCAAACAGGGTATTCGTGGCATTTT
TRBV27	TRBJ1-1	.	.	CASSSLVSAEAFF	TGTGCCAGCAGTTCTCTCGTAAGCGCTGAAGCTTTCTTT
TRBV20-1	TRBJ1-2	.	.	CSASGQGDDGYTF	TGCAGTGCTAGTGGGCAGGGTGATGATGGCTACACCTTC
TRBV10-3	TRBJ2-1	.	TRBD2	CAIRGLAGFGEQFF	TGTGCCATCAGGGGACTAGCGGGGTTCGGTGAGCAGTTCTTC
TRBV20-1	TRBJ2-1	.	.	CSALLVPEQFF	TGCAGTGCTCTACTAGTTCCTGAGCAGTTCTTC
TRBV18	TRBJ1-1	few	.	CASSPPAGENTEAFF	TGTGCCAGCTCACCACCGGCGGGGGAGAACACTGAAGCTTTCTTT
TRBV7-2	TRBJ2-7	.	TRBD1	CASSLGQGSDYEQYF	TGTGCCAGCAGCTTAGGACAGGGGTCCGACTACGAGCAGTACTTC
TRBV4-3	TRBJ1-5	.	.	CASSQEFVDSDVSNQPQHF	TGCGCCAGCAGCCAAGAGTTCGTGGACAGTGACGTTAGCAATCAGCCCCAGCATTTT
TRBV4-2	TRBJ1-2	.	.	CASSLGPYGYTF	TGTGCCAGCAGCCTGGGGCCTTATGGCTACACCTTC
TRBV4-3	TRBJ2-2	.	.	CASSQEFPYLAPVGGELFF	TGCGCCAGCAGCCAAGAGTTTCCCTACTTAGCCCCCGTGGGCGGGGAGCTGTTTTTT